Each of the 19 T cell receptor beta chains below was sequenced from the same sample in a study of cytomegalovirus exposure and HLA in healthy donors. PCR employed 60 Vbeta and 13 Jbeta primers. Repertoires were generated with immunoSEQ multiplex PCR, while TCRdb's copy carries only in-frame clones and drops some. This repertoire shows 100,000 or so clones, 70% found once; its top ten account for about 11%. The sample taken for sequencing was PBMCs. The source of these receptors is a man in his forties or fifties in good health and CMV-seropositive.

This chain uses TRBV27 with TRBJ2-1; 7 positions match TRBD1. Germline V gives CDR1 MNHEY, CDR2 SMNVEV (reference sequence). The V segment lost 6 bases and the J segment 3 bases; nucleotides outside the gene matches: 14. The CDR3 extends over 17 amino acids. The CDR3 DNA is TGTGCCAGCAGGAGGATCTTTGGACAGGAGCGCTACAATGAGCAGTTCTTC. This sequence encodes CASRRIFGQERYNEQFF.

This sequence joins TRBV15 and TRBJ2-3; tentative D call: TRBD1 (6 bases). This CDR3 spans 15 amino acids. Germline-derived CDR1 and CDR2 are LNHNV and YYDKDF (reference sequence). V was cut by 1 base and J by 2 bases, with 10 bases left in between. In nucleotides, the CDR3 is TGTGCCACCAGCAGAGCCGACAGGTACACAGATACGCAGTATTTT. Encoded protein: CATSRADRYTDTQYF.

This clone was picked up a small number of times. The chain's CDR3 is CATNRVTVDNYGYTF. Here the CDR3 DNA reads TGTGCCACAAACAGGGTAACCGTGGATAACTATGGCTACACCTTC. This chain joins TRBV7-9 and TRBJ1-2, with D possibly matching TRBD1 (6 bases). Germline V lookup: CDR1 SEHNR, CDR2 FQNEAQ (reference sequence). V was trimmed by 10 bases and J by 1 base, leaving 19 bases between them. CDR3 size: 15 residues.

The CDR3 region has the DNA TGTGCCAGCAGCTTATTGGACAGGGACCACGAGCAGTACTTC. Protein sequence: CASSLLDRDHEQYF. The gene calls are TRBV5-6 and TRBJ2-7, with 8 bases lining up with TRBD1. Germline V gene lookup returns CDR1 SGHDT and CDR2 YYEEEE. V lost 2 bases, J lost 5 bases, and 6 bases stayed unmatched. CDR3 length equals 14 residues.

This clone appeared a few times. V and J are TRBV7-3 and TRBJ2-7; D possibly corresponds to TRBD2 (5 bases). The germline V gene has CDR1 SGHTA and CDR2 FQGTGA. The CDR3 is 15 amino acids. V shed 5 bases and J shed 2 bases, with 16 bases lying between them. In nucleotides, the CDR3 is TGTGCCAGCAGCCCCCTACATGCGGGCCCCTACGAGCAGTACTTC. Protein sequence: CASSPLHAGPYEQYF.

The chain employs TRBV13 and TRBJ2-3; D is uncertain. Germline lookup yields CDR1 PRHDT and CDR2 FYEKMQ (reference sequence). This CDR3 is 13 amino acids long. Trimming took off 0 bases at V and 3 bases at J, with 4 bases between the two ends. The DNA of the CDR3 is TGTGCCAGCAGCTTAGGCGGGACAGATACGCAGTATTTT. Protein sequence: CASSLGGTDTQYF.

The V and J genes are TRBV6-5 and TRBJ2-1; TRBD2 is a possible D gene (5 bases). Trimming shortened V by 4 bases and J by 9 bases, and 19 bases separated the two germline ends. Germline CDR1 MNHEY, CDR2 SVGAGI. This CDR3 is built from 15 residues. The CDR3 reads CASSSGIARASEQFF. The CDR3 DNA is TGTGCCAGCAGTTCGGGAATAGCTCGGGCCAGTGAGCAGTTCTTC.

The chain employs TRBV7-9 and TRBJ2-4; D gene ambiguous. In germline, CDR1 is SEHNR, CDR2 FQNEAQ (reference sequence). Deletions cut 5 bases from V and 2 bases from J, with 10 bases between. The CDR3 spans 14 residues. The CDR3 region is CASSPPASKNIQYF. The CDR3 region has the DNA TGTGCCAGCAGCCCCCCAGCGTCCAAAAACATTCAGTACTTC.

The V call is TRBV6-1, the J call TRBJ1-1; D call uncertain. Trimming took 7 bases from V and 0 from J, leaving 15 bases between them. Germline values: CDR1 MNHNS, CDR2 SASEGT. The CDR3 consists of 15 residues. CDR3 bases: TGTGCCAGCACCATTGCGTATATCATGAACACTGAAGCTTTCTTT. The encoded protein is CASTIAYIMNTEAFF.

A single count supports this clone. The chain combines TRBV6-6 with TRBJ2-3, with 9 bases fitting TRBD1. The germline gives CDR1 MNHNY, CDR2 SVGAGI (reference sequence). This CDR3 contains 13 residues. Unmatched junction bases numbered 5, after V lost 8 bases and J lost 5 bases. This CDR3 is CASGGQGGDTQYF. The CDR3 coding sequence is TGTGCCAGCGGGGGACAGGGAGGAGATACGCAGTATTTT.

A single count supports this clone. The J gene is TRBJ2-3, the V gene TRBV7-3, with D hard to call. The CDR3 runs to 14 residues. Germline V gene data show CDR1 as SGHTA and CDR2 as FQGTGA. V was shortened by 2 bases and J by 0 bases, with 6 bases between the two germline ends. Written as DNA, the CDR3 is TGTGCCAGCAGCTTATTCCAGAGCACAGATACGCAGTATTTT. Amino acid sequence: CASSLFQSTDTQYF.

This clone occurred a few times. J is TRBJ1-2 and V is TRBV2; D unresolved. Germline CDR1 is SNHLY and CDR2 is FYNNEI. This CDR3 comprises 12 residues. V gave up 6 bases and J gave up 1 base, with 6 bases separating them. The CDR3 coding sequence is TGTGCCAGCAGGGACTTTAACTATGGCTACACCTTC. Translation gives CASRDFNYGYTF.

V gene TRBV4-1 combines with J gene TRBJ2-5; the D gene is possibly TRBD2 (7 bases). Germline CDR1 MGHRA, CDR2 YSYEKL. This CDR3 is built from 19 residues. V lost 4 bases to trimming and J lost 4 bases, with 28 bases between them. DNA for the CDR3: TGCGCCAGCAGCCCCTACGGGGGGCCTACAACGACGAGAGGAGAGACCCAGTACTTC. Amino acid sequence: CASSPYGGPTTTRGETQYF.

V and J are TRBV7-9 and TRBJ1-1; the match to TRBD1 covers 11 bases. From germline, CDR1 is SEHNR and CDR2 FQNEAQ (reference sequence). V dropped 5 bases and J dropped 5; count of bases not matched to a gene: 10. The CDR3 runs 16 residues. The CDR3 DNA reads as TGTGCCAGCAGCCCGGGACAGGGGGAAAGAAGGACTGAAGCTTTCTTT. This sequence encodes CASSPGQGERRTEAFF.

This clone came up a few times. V gene TRBV7-8 combines with J gene TRBJ2-7; a possible D gene is TRBD2 (5 bases). Trimming took off 1 base at V and 2 bases at J, with 12 bases between the two ends. The CDR3 extends over 15 amino acids. Germline V gene data show CDR1 as SGHVS and CDR2 as FQNEAQ. The CDR3, as DNA: TGTGCCAGCAGCTTAGGAGGGCATCCTCCCTACGAGCAGTACTTC. Its protein product is CASSLGGHPPYEQYF.

The genes are TRBV27 and TRBJ2-4, with TRBD1 as a possible D gene (6 bases). Germline loops: CDR1 MNHEY, CDR2 SMNVEV (reference sequence). The V and J ends lost 5 bases and 7 bases respectively, with 12 bases between them. CDR3 length: 13 residues. The CDR3 loop is CASSQGNRNIQYF. In DNA form, the CDR3 reads TGTGCCAGCAGTCAGGGGAATAGGAACATTCAGTACTTC.

The J gene is TRBJ2-2, the V gene TRBV7-2; 7 nucleotides match TRBD2. The V segment lost 1 base and the J segment 7 bases; nucleotides outside the gene matches: 3. Per germline, CDR1 SGHTA and CDR2 FQGNSA. The CDR3 has 14 residues. The CDR3 nucleotides read TGTGCCAGCAGCTTAGGACTAGCTTTCGGGGAGCTGTTTTTT. Its protein product is CASSLGLAFGELFF. Full variable domain (missing parts from reference TRBV7-2 and TRBJ2-2): GAGVSQSPSNKVTEKGKDVELRCDPISGHTALYWYRQSLGQGLEFLIYFQGNSAPDKSGLPSDRFSAERTGGSVSTLTIQRTQQEDSAVYLCASSLGLAFGELFFGEGSRLTVL.

V and J are TRBV5-1 and TRBJ2-5, with 7 bases that match TRBD2. With V trimmed by 1 base and J by 4 bases, 7 bases remained unmatched. From germline, CDR1 is SGHRS and CDR2 YFSETQ. This CDR3 is 15 amino acids long. CDR3 amino acids: CASSLSGLVGETQYF. CDR3 bases: TGCGCCAGCAGCTTGTCCGGACTAGTCGGAGAGACCCAGTACTTC.

The V and J genes are TRBV5-1 and TRBJ2-7; 8 bases are shared with TRBD2. V dropped 5 bases and J dropped 0; count of bases not matched to a gene: 4. The CDR3 loop spans 14 amino acids. Germline CDR1 reads SGHRS; CDR2 reads YFSETQ. Here the CDR3 DNA reads TGCGCCAGCAGGACCGGGACTAGCTCCTACGAGCAGTACTTC. Amino acids: CASRTGTSSYEQYF.